The 4 T cell receptor beta chains in this list originate from one sample, sequenced in a study of tumor and adjacent non-tumor tissue in lung cancer. Three rounds of nested PCR, following a modified ARM-PCR protocol, produced the TCRbeta library. One entry per CDR3 protein results from TCRdb running MiXCR on the multiplex PCR reads. The sample lists about 48,000 distinct CDR3 sequences; around 67% were seen once. The template was RNA from unsorted bulk tissue. Distant lung tissue was collected more than 3 cm away from the tumor edge. The material sequenced was distant non-tumor lung tissue. All receptors come from a woman aged 70 to 79 with non-small cell lung cancer.

Details on this clonotype: No conserved phenylalanine or tryptophan is present at the end of the CDR3, so a read error is the likely explanation. V and J are TRBV29-1 and TRBJ1-1; D is possibly TRBD1 (5 bases). Germline CDR1 SQVTM, CDR2 ANQGSEA. V dropped 7 bases and J dropped 5 bases, with 14 bases sitting between them. This CDR3 comprises 12 residues. CDR3 sequence reads: CSAVRAETEAFL. In nucleotides, the CDR3 is TGCAGCGCTGTCAGGGCTGAGACTGAAGCTTTCCTT.

Turning to this clonotype: A read error is likely, as this CDR3 ends without the conserved phenylalanine or tryptophan. The CDR3 sequence is CASSHTGGGQPQHL. The CDR3 DNA is TGTGCCAGCAGTCACACAGGGGGCGGTCAGCCCCAGCATCTT. The chain uses TRBV4-2 and TRBJ1-5, with 9 positions matching TRBD1. J was trimmed by 6 bases and V by 6 bases; bases with no gene match: 6. Per the germline V gene, CDR1 is LGHNA and CDR2 is YNFKEQ. The CDR3 covers 14 residues.

This clonotype was recorded once. This chain connects TRBV6-6 to TRBJ2-3; 7 positions match TRBD1. The germline gives CDR1 MNHNY, CDR2 SVGAGI (reference sequence). This CDR3 has 18 residues. V lost 0 bases and J lost 3; bases outside the gene matches: 12. The CDR3 protein is CASSYSITDRCSTDTQYF. The CDR3 region has the DNA TGTGCCAGCAGTTACTCCATCACGGACAGGTGTAGTACAGATACGCAGTATTTT.

Comments on this clonotype: One base away lies a much larger clone, so this may be a sequencing read error. This chain uses TRBV20-1 with TRBJ2-3; unclear D gene. V was pared by 8 bases and J by 3 bases, with 12 bases between. The CDR3 runs 12 residues. The germline CDR1 and CDR2 sequences are DFQATT and SNEGSKA (reference sequence). The CDR3 region is CSTTALTDTQYF. The CDR3 nucleotides read TGCAGTACTACAGCATTGACAGATACGCAGTATTTT.